The rows below give T cell receptor beta chains drawn from one sample of a study of blood T cell repertoires in COVID-19. Only in-frame clones appear in the TCRdb table, and some are missing; sequencing was by immunoSEQ multiplex PCR. The sample lists roughly 170,000 clones; about 87% were seen once. Sequenced: peripheral blood. The source is a woman in her 70s with COVID-19, enrolled during active disease. Both conserved end residues are part of each CDR3. A D gene is named only where the DNA matches it firmly. Only part of the rows carry a size: once, few, many, or a class if the clone is expanded.

size: -; D: -; J: TRBJ2-7; V: TRBV3-1/TRBV3-2; CDR3: CASSLEATYEQYF; DNA: TGTGCCAGCAGCCTAGAAGCCACCTACGAGCAGTACTTC
size: -; D: -; J: TRBJ1-5; V: TRBV19; CDR3: CASNQGRGNQPQHF; DNA: TGTGCCAGTAACCAGGGTAGGGGCAATCAGCCCCAGCATTTT
size: -; D: -; J: TRBJ1-1; V: TRBV18; CDR3: CASSPPLPTGSGAEAFF; DNA: TGTGCCAGCTCACCACCACTCCCTACGGGGTCTGGTGCTGAAGCTTTCTTT
size: -; D: TRBD2; J: TRBJ2-1; V: TRBV11-3; CDR3: CASSSNRTSHYEQFF; DNA: TGTGCCAGCAGTTCGAACCGGACTAGCCACTATGAGCAGTTCTTC
size: -; D: TRBD1; J: TRBJ2-6; V: TRBV5-1; CDR3: CASSLGQGNSGANVLTF; DNA: TGCGCCAGCAGCTTGGGACAGGGGAACTCTGGGGCCAACGTCCTGACTTTC
size: -; D: -; J: TRBJ1-6; V: TRBV5-4; CDR3: CASSRDMNYNSPLHF; DNA: TGTGCCAGCAGTAGGGACATGAACTATAATTCACCCCTCCACTTT
size: few; D: TRBD1; J: TRBJ1-3; V: TRBV29-1; CDR3: CSGRDSSGNTIYF; DNA: TGCAGCGGGAGGGACAGCTCTGGAAACACCATATATTTT
size: few; D: TRBD1; J: TRBJ1-1; V: TRBV18; CDR3: CASSPPGQGGRNTEAFF; DNA: TGTGCCAGCTCACCTCCTGGACAGGGAGGTCGTAACACTGAAGCTTTCTTT
size: -; D: TRBD2; J: TRBJ2-3; V: TRBV4-2; CDR3: CASSQGLAGEVDTQYF; DNA: TGTGCCAGCAGCCAAGGGCTAGCGGGGGAGGTAGATACGCAGTATTTT
size: few; D: -; J: TRBJ1-5; V: TRBV6-2/TRBV6-3; CDR3: CASSYSTGLMDQPQHF; DNA: TGTGCCAGCAGTTACTCAACAGGGCTGATGGATCAGCCCCAGCATTTT
size: -; D: TRBD1; J: TRBJ2-3; V: TRBV5-1; CDR3: CASSLTPRQGGPDTQYF; DNA: TGCGCCAGCAGCTTAACCCCGAGACAGGGGGGCCCAGATACGCAGTATTTT
size: -; D: -; J: TRBJ1-4; V: TRBV30; CDR3: CAWSGQTNEKLFF; DNA: TGTGCCTGGAGTGGACAGACTAATGAAAAACTGTTTTTT
size: -; D: TRBD2; J: TRBJ2-5; V: TRBV20-1; CDR3: CSASARTSRAETQYF; DNA: TGCAGTGCTAGTGCGAGGACTAGCAGGGCGGAGACCCAGTACTTC
size: -; D: TRBD1; J: TRBJ1-5; V: TRBV19; CDR3: CASSSRTGGNQPQHF; DNA: TGTGCCAGTAGTAGTAGGACAGGCGGCAATCAGCCCCAGCATTTT
size: -; D: -; J: TRBJ2-3; V: TRBV5-1; CDR3: CASSLGSGLSTDTQYF; DNA: TGCGCCAGCAGCTTGGGGAGCGGACTAAGCACAGATACGCAGTATTTT
size: -; D: TRBD1; J: TRBJ2-1; V: TRBV12-3/TRBV12-4; CDR3: CASSLGTGNEQFF; DNA: TGTGCCAGCAGTCTAGGGACAGGGAATGAGCAGTTCTTC
size: -; D: TRBD1; J: TRBJ2-1; V: TRBV2; CDR3: CASSGTGQGLYNEQFF; DNA: TGTGCCAGCAGCGGTACCGGACAGGGGCTCTACAATGAGCAGTTCTTC
size: -; D: -; J: TRBJ2-7; V: TRBV19; CDR3: CASSIGWRQGLSYEQYF; DNA: TGTGCCAGTAGTATCGGGTGGAGACAGGGACTCTCCTACGAGCAGTACTTC